This passage covers 18 T cell receptor beta chains from one sample sequenced in a study of Ad26.COV2.S vaccination and SARS-CoV-2 variants. Regarding treatment: 15 to 20 received Ad26.COV2.S at low or high dose, single or two shots; about 5 received placebo; per-sample allocation not given. Specimens were obtained on day 63 following the first vaccine or placebo injection. Sequencing was performed with immunoSEQ multiplex PCR; in TCRdb, only in-frame clones are kept and a portion is missing. The repertoire holds some 520,000 clones, with around 88% as singletons. The sequencing here drew on peripheral blood, taken in a trial of Ad26.COV2.S vaccine versus placebo. Receptors originate from a person between 18 and 65 years old who received the Ad26.COV2.S COVID-19 vaccine or a placebo.

V is TRBV30 and J is TRBJ1-4, with a weak D call TRBD1 (5 bases). V gave up 5 bases and J gave up 3 bases, with 16 bases separating them. Germline V gives CDR1 GTSNPN, CDR2 SVGIG (reference sequence). The CDR3 extends over 15 amino acids. The CDR3 protein is CAWATGRRANEKLFF. CDR3 coding DNA: TGTGCCTGGGCCACAGGACGGCGGGCTAATGAAAAACTGTTTTTT. Using reference TRBV30 and TRBJ1-4 for the parts outside the CDR3, the full variable domain is SQTIHQWPATLVQPVGSPLSLECTVEGTSNPNLYWYRQAAGRGLQLLFYSVGIGQISSEVPQNLSASRPQDRQFILSSKKLLLSDSGFYLCAWATGRRANEKLFFGSGTQLSVL.

The sample holds one count of this clone. This chain uses TRBV4-2 with TRBJ2-7; D perhaps matches TRBD2 (7 bases). Trimming pared 3 bases from V and 0 bases from J, leaving 30 bases between. The CDR3 totals 21 residues. Germline CDR1 LGHNA, CDR2 YNFKEQ. For the CDR3, the DNA is TGTGCCAGCAGCCACGGCGGCGGCTTCGGGTGGGCACGGGGGGCCTCCTACGAGCAGTACTTC. Translation gives CASSHGGGFGWARGASYEQYF.

The CDR3 DNA sequence: TGTGCCAGCAGGGAGGCCACAGATACGCAGTATTTT. Its translation: CASREATDTQYF. The chain is built from TRBV6-6 and TRBJ2-3; tentative D call: TRBD2 (5 bases). The V gene lost 6 bases and the J gene lost 2 bases, with 6 bases spanning the gap. The CDR3 has 12 residues. Germline V gene lookup returns CDR1 MNHNY and CDR2 SVGAGI (reference sequence).

V usage is TRBV3-1 (or the pseudogene TRBV3-2) and J usage is TRBJ2-3; D remains unclear. Germline loops: CDR1 LGHDT, CDR2 YNNKEL (reference sequence). The CDR3 runs 14 residues. V shed 4 bases and J shed 8 bases, with 16 bases lying between them. The CDR3: CASSRPPEYLTQYF. In nucleotides, the CDR3 is TGTGCCAGCAGCCGGCCCCCAGAGTATCTTACGCAGTATTTT.

The V call is TRBV6-5, the J call TRBJ1-2, with 7 bases aligning to TRBD1. V shed 10 bases, J shed 6 bases, and the junction held 5 bases outside the gene matches. Germline values: CDR1 MNHEY, CDR2 SVGAGI. The CDR3 runs to 11 residues. DNA for the CDR3: TGTGCCACGCAACAGGGGAATGGCTACACCTTC. As protein: CATQQGNGYTF.

The chain is built from TRBV6-5 and TRBJ2-7, with D perhaps matching TRBD2 (6 bases). Germline loops: CDR1 MNHEY, CDR2 SVGAGI. This CDR3 has 15 amino acids. The germline V and J ends were trimmed by 4 bases and 1 base, with 14 bases remaining between them. The CDR3 sequence: CASSSSPGGSYEQYF. In nucleotides, the CDR3 is TGTGCCAGCAGTTCCTCGCCCGGAGGGTCCTACGAGCAGTACTTC.

The V and J genes are TRBV6-5 and TRBJ1-5, with 8 bases matching TRBD1. This CDR3 spans 15 amino acids. Unmatched junction bases numbered 5, after V lost 4 bases and J lost 3 bases. Germline V gene sequence: CDR1 MNHEY, CDR2 SVGAGI. The CDR3 protein is CASSLTRGLNQPQHF. CDR3 sequence (DNA): TGTGCCAGCAGTTTAACCAGGGGGCTCAATCAGCCCCAGCATTTT.

The chain is built from TRBV4-3 and TRBJ2-2, with D unresolved. This CDR3 is built from 17 residues. Germline V gives CDR1 LGHNA, CDR2 YSLEER. V was trimmed by 0 bases and J by 2 bases, leaving 13 bases between them. CDR3: CASSQDLLGRNTGELFF. The CDR3 region has the DNA TGCGCCAGCAGCCAAGATCTCCTAGGAAGAAACACCGGGGAGCTGTTTTTT.

The J gene is TRBJ2-2, the V gene TRBV15; 10 nucleotides match TRBD2. Germline CDR1 reads LNHNV; CDR2 reads YYDKDF (reference sequence). The ends lost 11 bases at V and 5 bases at J; junction bases unmatched: 11. This CDR3 contains 15 residues. CDR3: CASLASGRGTGELFF. CDR3 nucleotides: TGTGCCTCCCTTGCAAGCGGGAGGGGAACCGGGGAGCTGTTTTTT. Full variable domain (missing parts from reference TRBV15 and TRBJ2-2): DAMVIQNPRYQVTQFGKPVTLSCSQTLNHNVMYWYQQKSSQAPKLLFHYYDKDFNNEADTPDNFQSRRPNTSFCFLDIRSPGLGDTAMYLCASLASGRGTGELFFGEGSRLTVL.

This clone has a handful of counts. This chain joins TRBV7-8 and TRBJ2-3; the match to TRBD2 covers 9 bases. V lost 7 bases to trimming and J lost 7 bases; unmatched junction nucleotides: 9. The CDR3 is made up of 14 amino acids. Germline-derived CDR1 and CDR2 are SGHVS and FQNEAQ. The CDR3 region is CASTVAGAGYTQYF. Written as DNA, the CDR3 is TGTGCCAGCACCGTAGCGGGAGCGGGTTATACGCAGTATTTT.

The chain recombines TRBV11-2 with TRBJ2-5; D remains ambiguous. V was shortened by 1 base and J by 1 base, with 10 bases between the two germline ends. CDR3 length: 15 residues. Germline V lookup: CDR1 SGHAT, CDR2 FQNNGV. The CDR3 DNA follows: TGTGCCAGCAGCTTAGTGGCAGCGTTCCAAGAGACCCAGTACTTC. This sequence encodes CASSLVAAFQETQYF.

The rearrangement uses TRBV6-4 and TRBJ1-5; the D is unclear. CDR3 length equals 14 residues. The germline V gene encodes CDR1 MRHNA and CDR2 SNTAGT. Trimming took off 5 bases at V and 4 bases at J, with 12 bases between the two ends. The CDR3 DNA is TGTGCCAGCAGTTTGGACGGAGGGAATCAGCCCCAGCATTTT. Amino acid sequence: CASSLDGGNQPQHF.

The genes are TRBV11-2 and TRBJ1-4; 7 bases agree with TRBD1. J lost 14 bases, V lost 5 bases, and 8 bases had no gene match. The CDR3 is 12 residues long. Germline loops: CDR1 SGHAT, CDR2 FQNNGV. The CDR3 region has the DNA TGTGCCAGCAGCCCAGGGCCGGGACAGCTGTTTTTT. It encodes CASSPGPGQLFF.

The rearrangement uses TRBV19 and TRBJ1-1, with D unclear. Germline V lookup: CDR1 LNHDA, CDR2 SQIVND (reference sequence). The CDR3 covers 13 residues. V was shortened by 11 bases and J by 5 bases, with 18 bases between the two germline ends. CDR3 amino acids: CASSATFQTEAFF. CDR3 DNA: TGTGCCTCTAGTGCTACTTTTCAGACTGAAGCTTTCTTT.

This clone was counted between two and nine times. The chain has TRBV4-1 and TRBJ1-6; maybe TRBD1 (6 bases). The CDR3 extends over 16 amino acids. V was pared by 0 bases and J by 9 bases, with 15 bases between. Germline V gene lookup returns CDR1 MGHRA and CDR2 YSYEKL. The CDR3, as DNA: TGCGCCAGCAGCCAAGATCGGGTACCCAGGGGTTCACCCCTCCACTTT. Its translation: CASSQDRVPRGSPLHF.

The chain has TRBV19 and TRBJ1-5, with D unclear. V lost 3 bases and J lost 11, with 17 bases in between. The germline gives CDR1 LNHDA, CDR2 SQIVND (reference sequence). The CDR3 extends over 14 amino acids. The CDR3 nucleotides read TGTGCCAGTAGTATGGTGGGCCTTGGGGAGTCCCAGCATTTT. As protein: CASSMVGLGESQHF.

This clone was found a few times. The genes are TRBV5-1 and TRBJ1-6; no clear D. Trimming shortened V by 0 bases and J by 7 bases, and 11 bases separated the two germline ends. The CDR3 runs 15 residues. Per the germline V gene, CDR1 is SGHRS and CDR2 is YFSETQ. The CDR3 DNA reads TGCGCCAGCAGCTTGGACGCCCGAGTAAATTCACCCCTCCACTTT. Translating gives CASSLDARVNSPLHF. The full variable domain, completed using reference TRBV5-1 and TRBJ1-6, is KAGVTQTPRYLIKTRGQQVTLSCSPISGHRSVSWYQQTPGQGLQFLFEYFSETQRNKGNFPGRFSGRQFSNSRSEMNVSTLELGDSALYLCASSLDARVNSPLHFGNGTRLTVT.

The CDR3 sequence: CASTHSWGTQVVLAKNIQYF. The CDR3 region has the DNA TGTGCCAGCACCCACTCTTGGGGAACCCAGGTTGTACTAGCCAAAAACATTCAGTACTTC. The chain uses TRBV6-6 and TRBJ2-4, with D unclear. Germline loops: CDR1 MNHNY, CDR2 SVGAGI (reference sequence). CDR3 length: 20 residues. The V gene lost 7 bases and the J gene lost 0 bases, with 28 bases spanning the gap.